A single sample gave rise to the 3 T cell receptor beta chains below, sequenced in a study of cytomegalovirus exposure and HLA in healthy donors. PCR employed 60 Vbeta and 13 Jbeta primers. Libraries were prepared by immunoSEQ multiplex PCR; TCRdb keeps only in-frame clonotypes and omits some of them. The sample consists of 100,000 to 150,000 clones, around 68% of them appearing once. Sequenced input: PBMCs. The source of these receptors is a man in his forties in good health and CMV-seropositive.

This clone was observed a single time. The chain is built from TRBV13 and TRBJ2-7, with TRBD2 matching over 12 bases. The germline CDR1 and CDR2 sequences are PRHDT and FYEKMQ (reference sequence). V shed 6 bases and J 5 bases; nucleotides not matched to a gene: 5. The CDR3 is made up of 14 amino acids. The chain's CDR3 is CASRLAGGEDEQYF. The DNA for the CDR3 is TGTGCCAGCAGACTAGCGGGGGGAGAGGACGAGCAGTACTTC.

V is TRBV14 and J is TRBJ2-7, with 9 bases identical to TRBD2. This CDR3 comprises 13 residues. Per the germline V gene, CDR1 is SGHDN and CDR2 is FVKESK. The V gene end was trimmed by 6 bases and the J gene end by 4 bases; junction bases not matched to a gene: 4. CDR3 bases: TGTGCCAGCAGGACTAGCGGACCTTACGAGCAGTACTTC. Translated, it gives CASRTSGPYEQYF.

This clone was detected a few times. V gene TRBV27 combines with J gene TRBJ1-2; 9 bases align to TRBD1. The CDR3 has 16 amino acids. CDR1 and CDR2 (germline): MNHEY, SMNVEV (reference sequence). V was pared by 1 base and J by 2 bases, with 5 bases of the junction left unmatched. CDR3 bases: TGTGCCAGCAGTTTATTTCGGGGACAGGGAAACTATGGCTACACCTTC. Its protein product is CASSLFRGQGNYGYTF.